Listed here are 22 T cell receptor beta chains from one sample, sequenced in a study of T cells in Graves' hyperthyroidism and ophthalmopathy. The TCR beta CDR3 regions underwent amplification using RNA transcripts as the source. First-round RT-PCR targeting the TCR CDR3 was performed with the HTBI primer set. One entry per CDR3 protein results from TCRdb running MiXCR on the multiplex PCR reads. The sample includes hundreds of thousands of distinct CDR3 sequences, around a sixth of them seen just once. The source material was blood. These receptor sequences come from a woman aged 18 to 35 with Graves' hyperthyroidism.

This clonotype has a count of ten or more. The chain uses TRBV6-2 or TRBV6-3 and TRBJ2-7; the match to TRBD2 covers 15 bases. The J segment lost 7 bases and the V segment lost 0 bases, leaving 1 base of the junction unmatched. This CDR3 region has 15 residues. Germline-derived CDR1 and CDR2 are MNHEY and SVGEGT. In DNA form, the CDR3 reads TGTGCCAGCAGTTACTCGGGACTAGCGGGGGGAGAGCAGTACTTC. This codes for CASSYSGLAGGEQYF.

This clonotype has ten or more counts. The chain carries TRBV2 and TRBJ2-2, with 8 bases lining up with TRBD1. CDR1 and CDR2 (germline): SNHLY, FYNNEI. The length of the CDR3 is 16 residues. Trimming at V came to 7 bases and at J to 6 bases, leaving 13 bases not matched to a gene. The CDR3 loop is CASTWTGQNVAGELFF. The CDR3 DNA reads TGTGCCAGCACTTGGACAGGGCAAAATGTAGCCGGGGAGCTGTTTTTT.

This clonotype has a count of ten or more. The chain carries TRBV5-1 and TRBJ2-7; no definite D call. Trimming removed 0 bases from V and 0 bases from J, with 22 bases in between. CDR3 length equals 19 residues. Germline lookup yields CDR1 SGHRS and CDR2 YFSETQ. CDR3 sequence reads: CASSLGGYSYEQYSYEQYF. The CDR3 DNA sequence: TGCGCCAGCAGCTTGGGCGGATACTCCTACGAGCAATACTCCTACGAGCAGTACTTC. Looking up the rest from reference TRBV5-1 and TRBJ2-7 gives the full variable domain: KAGVTQTPRYLIKTRGQQVTLSCSPISGHRSVSWYQQTPGQGLQFLFEYFSETQRNKGNFPGRFSGRQFSNSRSEMNVSTLELGDSALYLCASSLGGYSYEQYSYEQYFGPGTRLTVT.

In DNA form, the CDR3 reads TGTGCCAGCAGCTTCCTTGCGGGGACAGGGGATCCCTACGAGCAGTACTTC. This encodes CASSFLAGTGDPYEQYF. The gene calls are TRBV7-9 and TRBJ2-7, with 10 bases fitting TRBD1. The CDR3 consists of 17 residues. The germline gives CDR1 SEHNR, CDR2 FQNEAQ (reference sequence). With V trimmed by 3 bases and J by 2 bases, 10 bases remained unmatched. The variable domain in full, completed from reference TRBV7-9 and TRBJ2-7, reads DTGVSQNPRHKITKRGQNVTFRCDPISEHNRLYWYRQTLGQGPEFLTYFQNEAQLEKSRLLSDRFSAERPKGSFSTLEIQRTEQGDSAMYLCASSFLAGTGDPYEQYFGPGTRLTVT.

There are many counts of this clonotype. The chain uses TRBV28 and TRBJ1-5; no clear D. The CDR3 totals 12 residues. Germline CDR1 MDHEN, CDR2 SYDVKM. Trimming pared 6 bases from V and 6 bases from J, leaving 9 bases between. DNA of the CDR3: TGTGCCAGCAGCAATTGGGTTCAGCCCCAGCATTTT. It encodes CASSNWVQPQHF.

In this sample, this clonotype turned up many times. V is TRBV2 and J is TRBJ2-3; tentative D call: TRBD2 (6 bases). Trimming stripped 4 bases from V and 2 bases from J, with 10 bases between. The CDR3 is made up of 14 amino acids. Germline V CDR1 and CDR2: SNHLY, FYNNEI. The DNA for the CDR3 is TGTGCCAGCAGTGGGGCGGGAAACACAGATACGCAGTATTTT. It is translated as CASSGAGNTDTQYF.

This chain uses TRBV5-4 with TRBJ2-5; TRBD2 agrees at 7 bases. The CDR3 is made up of 15 amino acids. Germline CDR1 and CDR2: SGHNT and YYREEE (reference sequence). V gave up 1 base and J gave up 1 base; unmatched junction bases: 4. The CDR3 loop is CASSLSLAVQETQYF. The CDR3 region has the DNA TGTGCCAGCAGCTTGAGTCTAGCGGTCCAAGAGACCCAGTACTTC.

This clonotype came up once. The chain links TRBV6-7 to TRBJ1-5; possibly TRBD1 for D (5 bases). TRBV6-7 falls under the ORF class, with uncertain function. The length of the CDR3 is 16 residues. V was pared by 4 bases and J by 3 bases, with 16 bases between. The CDR3, as DNA: TGTGCCAGCAGTTCTAGACCCAGGGTGGTCAATCAGCCCCAGCATTTT. Amino acid sequence: CASSSRPRVVNQPQHF.

This clonotype has ten or more counts. This chain uses TRBV7-8 with TRBJ1-5, with 7 bases identical to TRBD1. The CDR3 has 14 amino acids. From germline, CDR1 is SGHVS and CDR2 FQNEAQ. Losses at the gene ends were 1 base for V and 6 bases for J; bases not matched to a gene: 3. CDR3 sequence (DNA): TGTGCCAGCAGCTTAGATCGGACAGGTCAGCCCCAGCATTTT. The encoded protein is CASSLDRTGQPQHF.

This clonotype was recorded many times. The chain recombines TRBV28 with TRBJ2-5, with D perhaps TRBD2 (6 bases). This CDR3 spans 15 amino acids. Trimming shortened V by 2 bases and J by 2 bases, and 12 bases separated the two germline ends. The germline V gene has CDR1 MDHEN and CDR2 SYDVKM. The CDR3 sequence is CASSLLREKQETQYF. CDR3 DNA sequence: TGTGCCAGCAGTTTACTCCGGGAGAAACAAGAGACCCAGTACTTC. The variable domain in full, completed from reference TRBV28 and TRBJ2-5, reads DVKVTQSSRYLVKRTGEKVFLECVQDMDHENMFWYRQDPGLGLRLIYFSYDVKMKEKGDIPEGYSVSREKKERFSLILESASTNQTSMYLCASSLLREKQETQYFGPGTRLLVL.

This clonotype was detected ten times or more. The chain recombines TRBV24-1 with TRBJ2-1; possible D gene TRBD1, 6 bases. Trimming shortened V by 5 bases and J by 7 bases, and 20 bases separated the two germline ends. CDR3 length equals 16 residues. The germline CDR1 and CDR2 sequences are KGHDR and SFDVKD. The chain's CDR3 is CATSGQTGWSRNEQFF. The CDR3, as DNA: TGTGCCACCAGTGGACAAACAGGGTGGTCGAGGAATGAGCAGTTCTTC.

As concerns this clonotype: A read error may be the cause here, since a much bigger clone is one base away. In DNA form, the CDR3 reads TGCGCCAGCAGCTTGGCTTACCCAGGGTCCTACCTCAACTATGGCTACACCTTC. Residues: CASSLAYPGSYLNYGYTF. This sequence joins TRBV5-1 and TRBJ1-2, with a possible D match to TRBD1 (5 bases). The CDR3 consists of 18 residues. Germline CDR1 SGHRS, CDR2 YFSETQ. The V end lost 0 bases, the J end lost 2 bases, and 20 bases lay between the germline ends.

The rearrangement joins TRBV28 to TRBJ2-5, with 9 bases identical to TRBD1. The CDR3 covers 16 residues. Germline V gene data show CDR1 as MDHEN and CDR2 as SYDVKM. The V and J ends lost 3 bases and 5 bases, in that order; junction bases with no gene match: 10. The CDR3 loop is CASSFLRDRVRETQYF. The CDR3 DNA reads as TGTGCCAGCAGTTTCCTCCGGGACAGGGTAAGGGAGACCCAGTACTTC.

The sample holds many counts of this clonotype. The chain carries TRBV6-1 and TRBJ2-7, with 10 bases that match TRBD1. The CDR3 is made up of 14 amino acids. The V gene end was trimmed by 5 bases and the J gene end by 5 bases; junction bases not matched to a gene: 6. Per germline, CDR1 MNHNS and CDR2 SASEGT. The CDR3 nucleotides read TGTGCCAGCAGTTTTGGACAGGGGGGCGACGAGCAGTACTTC. It is translated as CASSFGQGGDEQYF.

At least ten counts were recorded for this clonotype. J is TRBJ1-2 and V is TRBV27; D is perhaps TRBD1 (5 bases). CDR1 MNHEY and CDR2 SMNVEV come from the germline V gene (reference sequence). The CDR3 runs 15 residues. The V end lost 6 bases, the J end lost 7 bases, and 21 bases lay between the germline ends. Here the CDR3 reads CASSPTTQGISGYTF. CDR3 coding DNA: TGTGCCAGCAGCCCAACCACGCAGGGAATCTCTGGCTACACCTTC.

Only a few counts were recorded for this clonotype. The chain carries TRBV6-4 and TRBJ2-2; D remains unclear. Trimming shortened V by 0 bases and J by 5 bases, and 4 bases separated the two germline ends. This CDR3 region has 13 residues. In germline, CDR1 is MRHNA, CDR2 SNTAGT. CDR3 DNA: TGTGCCAGCAGTGACTCGGAGACCGGGGAGCTGTTTTTT. This encodes CASSDSETGELFF.

This clonotype was counted at least ten times. The rearrangement links TRBV7-9 to TRBJ2-3; D is uncertain. CDR3 length: 13 amino acids. V was pared by 1 base and J by 6 bases, with 8 bases between. Germline V gene lookup returns CDR1 SEHNR and CDR2 FQNEAQ (reference sequence). The CDR3 nucleotides read TGTGCCAGCAGCTTAGGGTCCCCCGATACGCAGTATTTT. Translated, it gives CASSLGSPDTQYF.

The chain combines TRBV4-2 with TRBJ2-7; D is possibly TRBD1 or TRBD2 (5 bases each). The V end lost 4 bases, the J end lost 7 bases, and 17 bases lay between the germline ends. This CDR3 has 14 amino acids. The germline V gene has CDR1 LGHNA and CDR2 YNFKEQ. DNA of the CDR3: TGTGCCAGCAGCCCGGGGACGGATCTGAGGGAGCAGTACTTC. Encoded protein: CASSPGTDLREQYF.

In its sample, this clonotype was seen many times. The J gene is TRBJ1-5, the V gene TRBV2; TRBD1 matches 9 bases. The V gene end was trimmed by 6 bases and the J gene end by 0 bases; junction bases not matched to a gene: 12. Germline assignment: CDR1 SNHLY and CDR2 FYNNEI. This CDR3 is built from 18 residues. The CDR3 nucleotides read TGTGCCAGCAGCGTTCCGGGACAGGGCCCCGATAGCAATCAGCCCCAGCATTTT. Its translation is CASSVPGQGPDSNQPQHF.

Many counts were recorded for this clonotype. J is TRBJ2-7 and V is TRBV12-3 or TRBV12-4, with TRBD2 identical over 9 bases. Trimming cost V 5 bases and J 2 bases; bases outside gene matches: 22. The CDR3 runs to 20 residues. CDR3 amino acids: CASSMFLRGLAGSAPYEQYF. The CDR3 DNA sequence: TGTGCCAGCAGTATGTTCCTTAGAGGGCTAGCGGGATCCGCCCCCTACGAGCAGTACTTC.

The rearrangement links TRBV6-1 to TRBJ2-5, with a possible D match to TRBD2 (5 bases). V shed 5 bases and J shed 5 bases, with 18 bases lying between them. This CDR3 comprises 15 residues. The germline V gene encodes CDR1 MNHNS and CDR2 SASEGT. Here the CDR3 reads CASSLATSNGETQYF. The CDR3 DNA follows: TGTGCCAGCAGTCTGGCTACTAGTAATGGGGAGACCCAGTACTTC.

Many counts were recorded for this clonotype. V is TRBV30 and J is TRBJ2-5; D uncertain. The V gene's germline CDR1 is GTSNPN and CDR2 SVGIG (reference sequence). The CDR3 loop spans 11 amino acids. V was clipped by 5 bases and J by 5 bases, with 9 bases between them. CDR3 bases: TGTGCCTGGTCCCTTTCGGAGACCCAGTACTTC. Translated: CAWSLSETQYF.